The sequence of this TCR beta chain was determined in a study of T-cell reconstitution after alpha-beta-depleted transplantation in children. Study-level points and caveats: Recipient T cells and thymic progenitors that survived gave rise to the high TCRbeta diversity observed at day 60 in some patients.

CDR1 is MNHNS and CDR2 is SASEGT in the germline V gene. J gave up 5 bases and V 5 bases, and 6 bases lay outside the gene matches. The CDR3 sequence is 14 residues long. This clonotype was observed a few times. The antigen is not known. Unique molecular identifiers were used to barcode this TCRbeta library. Each CDR3 protein gets one entry after TCRdb re-called the PCR reads with MiXCR. The data show about 1,000,000 distinct CDR3 sequences, with about 29% seen just once and roughly 31% held by the top ten. V is TRBV6-1 and J is TRBJ1-2, with 9 bases fitting TRBD1. This sequence was found in a boy less than two years old who had a stem cell transplant for SCID, so the T cells may come from the graft donor. The sample in question was PBMCs, mostly from graft donor cells, obtained 360 days after TCRalphabeta/CD19-depleted stem cell transplant. The CDR3 region is CASSTGTGPYGYTF. In DNA form, the CDR3 reads TGTGCCAGCAGTACCGGGACAGGGCCTTATGGCTACACCTTC.